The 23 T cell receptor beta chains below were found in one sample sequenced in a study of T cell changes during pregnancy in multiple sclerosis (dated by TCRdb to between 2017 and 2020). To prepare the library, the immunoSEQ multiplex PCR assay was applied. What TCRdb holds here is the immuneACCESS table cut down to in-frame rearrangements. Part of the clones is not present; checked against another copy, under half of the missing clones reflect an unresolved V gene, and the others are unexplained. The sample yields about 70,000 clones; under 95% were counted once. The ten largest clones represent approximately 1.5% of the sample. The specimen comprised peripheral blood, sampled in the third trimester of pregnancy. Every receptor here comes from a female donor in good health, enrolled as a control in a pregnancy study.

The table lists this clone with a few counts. CDR3 DNA: TGTGCCAATGGGACAGCCAAATATGAACGTAATTCACCCCTCCACTTT. It translates to CANGTAKYERNSPLHF. V gene TRBV10-3 combines with J gene TRBJ1-6; TRBD1 agrees at 7 bases. Losses at the gene ends were 10 bases for V and 6 bases for J; bases not matched to a gene: 15. CDR1 ENHRY and CDR2 SYGVKD come from the germline V gene. The CDR3 contains 16 residues.

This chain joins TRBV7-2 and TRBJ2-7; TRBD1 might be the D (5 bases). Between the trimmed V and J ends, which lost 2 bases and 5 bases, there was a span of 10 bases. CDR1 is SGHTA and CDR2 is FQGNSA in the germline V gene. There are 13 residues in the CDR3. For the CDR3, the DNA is TGTGCCAGCAGCTTAACACAGGCAAACGAGCAGTACTTC. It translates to CASSLTQANEQYF. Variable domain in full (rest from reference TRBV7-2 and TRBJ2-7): GAGVSQSPSNKVTEKGKDVELRCDPISGHTALYWYRQSLGQGLEFLIYFQGNSAPDKSGLPSDRFSAERTGGSVSTLTIQRTQQEDSAVYLCASSLTQANEQYFGPGTRLTVT.

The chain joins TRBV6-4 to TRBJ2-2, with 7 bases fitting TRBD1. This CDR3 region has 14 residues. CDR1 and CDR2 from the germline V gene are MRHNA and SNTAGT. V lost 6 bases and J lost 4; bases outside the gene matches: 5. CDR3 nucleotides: TGTGCCAGCAGAACCTGGACAGGCACCGGGGAGCTGTTTTTT. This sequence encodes CASRTWTGTGELFF.

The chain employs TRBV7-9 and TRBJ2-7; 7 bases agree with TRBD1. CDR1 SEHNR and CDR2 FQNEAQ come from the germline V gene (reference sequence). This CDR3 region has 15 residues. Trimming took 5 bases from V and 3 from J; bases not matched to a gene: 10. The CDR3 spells CASSPPDRRYYEQYF. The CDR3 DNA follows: TGTGCCAGCAGCCCTCCGGACAGGCGGTACTACGAGCAGTACTTC.

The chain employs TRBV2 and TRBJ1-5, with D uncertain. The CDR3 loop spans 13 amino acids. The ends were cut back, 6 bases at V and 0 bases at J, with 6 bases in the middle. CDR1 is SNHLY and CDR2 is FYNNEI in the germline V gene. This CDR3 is CASRSISNQPQHF. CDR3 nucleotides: TGTGCCAGCAGATCTATTAGCAATCAGCCCCAGCATTTT.

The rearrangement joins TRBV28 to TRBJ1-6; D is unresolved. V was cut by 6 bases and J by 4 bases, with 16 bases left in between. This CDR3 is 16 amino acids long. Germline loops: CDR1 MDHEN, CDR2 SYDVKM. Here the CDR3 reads CASRDPGRSYNSPLHF. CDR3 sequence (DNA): TGTGCCAGCAGGGACCCCGGGAGGTCTTATAATTCACCCCTCCACTTT.

The CDR3 DNA is TGTGCCAGCAGCAGACAGGGGGCGCAATTAACAGATACGCAGTATTTT. Its protein product is CASSRQGAQLTDTQYF. The chain carries TRBV7-3 and TRBJ2-3; TRBD1 agrees at 10 bases. Germline V gives CDR1 SGHTA, CDR2 FQGTGA. With 5 bases clipped from V and 3 bases from J, the junction kept 8 bases outside the gene matches. The CDR3 has 16 amino acids.

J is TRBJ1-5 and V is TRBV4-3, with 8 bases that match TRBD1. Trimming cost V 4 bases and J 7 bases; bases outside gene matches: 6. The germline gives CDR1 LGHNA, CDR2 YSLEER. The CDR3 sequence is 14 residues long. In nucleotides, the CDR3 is TGCGCCAGCAGCCGCTCGGACAGGGACCAGCCCCAGCATTTT. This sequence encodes CASSRSDRDQPQHF.

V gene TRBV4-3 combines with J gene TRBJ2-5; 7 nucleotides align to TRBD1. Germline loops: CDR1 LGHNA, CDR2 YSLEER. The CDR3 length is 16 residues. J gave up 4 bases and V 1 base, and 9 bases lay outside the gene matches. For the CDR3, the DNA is TGCGCCAGCAGCCAAGCTAGGGACAGCCGGGGAGAGACCCAGTACTTC. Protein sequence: CASSQARDSRGETQYF.

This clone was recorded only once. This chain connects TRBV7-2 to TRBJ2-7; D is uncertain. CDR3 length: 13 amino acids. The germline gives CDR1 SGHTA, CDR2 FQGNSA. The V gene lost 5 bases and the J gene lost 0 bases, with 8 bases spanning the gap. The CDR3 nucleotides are TGTGCCAGCAGCCAAAGCCGCTCCTACGAGCAGTACTTC. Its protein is CASSQSRSYEQYF.

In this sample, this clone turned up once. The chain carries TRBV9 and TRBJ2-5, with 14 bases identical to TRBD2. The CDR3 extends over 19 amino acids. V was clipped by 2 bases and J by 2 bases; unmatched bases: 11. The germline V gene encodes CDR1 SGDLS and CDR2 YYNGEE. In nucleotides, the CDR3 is TGTGCCAGCAGCGTCCTTGCCGGGACTAGCGGGGGCCTACAAGAGACCCAGTACTTC. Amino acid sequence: CASSVLAGTSGGLQETQYF.

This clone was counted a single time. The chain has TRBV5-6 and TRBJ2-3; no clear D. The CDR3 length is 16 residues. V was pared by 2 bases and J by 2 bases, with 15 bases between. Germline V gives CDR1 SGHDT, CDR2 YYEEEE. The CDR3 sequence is CASSLTGKLYTDTQYF. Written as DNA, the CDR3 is TGTGCCAGCAGCTTAACTGGTAAACTCTACACAGATACGCAGTATTTT. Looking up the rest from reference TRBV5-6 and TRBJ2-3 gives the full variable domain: DAGVTQSPTHLIKTRGQQVTLRCSPKSGHDTVSWYQQALGQGPQFIFQYYEEEERQRGNFPDRFSGHQFPNYSSELNVNALLLGDSALYLCASSLTGKLYTDTQYFGPGTRLTVL.

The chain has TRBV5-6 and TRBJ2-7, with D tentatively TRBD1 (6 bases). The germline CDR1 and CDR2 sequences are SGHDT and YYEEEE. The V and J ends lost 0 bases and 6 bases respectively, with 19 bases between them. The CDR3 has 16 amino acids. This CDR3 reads CASSLVTGSPRGEQYF. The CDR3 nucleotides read TGTGCCAGCAGCTTGGTCACCGGGTCCCCCAGGGGCGAGCAGTACTTC.

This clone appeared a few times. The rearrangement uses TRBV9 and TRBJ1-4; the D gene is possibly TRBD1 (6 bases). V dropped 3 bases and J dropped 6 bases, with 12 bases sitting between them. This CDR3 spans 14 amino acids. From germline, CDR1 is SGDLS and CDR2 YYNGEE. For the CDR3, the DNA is TGTGCCAGCAGCGGCGACAGGTTGGATGAAAAACTGTTTTTT. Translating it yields CASSGDRLDEKLFF.

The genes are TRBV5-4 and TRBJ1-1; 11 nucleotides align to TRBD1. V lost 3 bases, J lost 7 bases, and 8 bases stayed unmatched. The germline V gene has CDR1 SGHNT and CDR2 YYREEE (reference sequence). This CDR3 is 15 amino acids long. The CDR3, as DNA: TGTGCCAGCAGCTCCCCCGGACAGGGGGCTGGTGAAGCTTTCTTT. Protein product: CASSSPGQGAGEAFF.

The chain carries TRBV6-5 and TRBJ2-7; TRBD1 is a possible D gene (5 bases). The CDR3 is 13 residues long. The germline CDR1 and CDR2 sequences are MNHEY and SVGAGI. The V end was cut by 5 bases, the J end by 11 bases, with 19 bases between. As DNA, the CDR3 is TGTGCCAGCAGTCCGACAGATGGCTCCCCTAAGTACTTC. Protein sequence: CASSPTDGSPKYF.

CDR3 bases: TGTGCCAGCAGGGACAGCGCTAACTATGGCTACACCTTC. Amino acid sequence: CASRDSANYGYTF. This chain joins TRBV5-8 and TRBJ1-2; TRBD1 might be the D (6 bases). Germline loops: CDR1 SGHTS, CDR2 YDEGEE. The CDR3 spans 13 residues. V dropped 5 bases and J dropped 0 bases, with 8 bases sitting between them.

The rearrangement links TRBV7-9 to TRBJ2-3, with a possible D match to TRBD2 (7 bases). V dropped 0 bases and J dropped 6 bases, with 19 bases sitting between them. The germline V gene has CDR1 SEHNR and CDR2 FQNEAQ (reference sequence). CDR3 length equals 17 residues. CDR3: CASSLAALGGRPDTQYF. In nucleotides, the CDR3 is TGTGCCAGCAGCTTAGCCGCGTTGGGGGGGCGCCCGGATACGCAGTATTTT.

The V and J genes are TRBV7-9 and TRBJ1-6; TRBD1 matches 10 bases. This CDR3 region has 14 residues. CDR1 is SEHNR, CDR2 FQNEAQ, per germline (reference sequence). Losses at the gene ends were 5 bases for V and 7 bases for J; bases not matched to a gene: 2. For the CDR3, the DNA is TGTGCCAGCAGCGACAGGGGGCGGAATTCACCCCTCCACTTT. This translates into CASSDRGRNSPLHF.

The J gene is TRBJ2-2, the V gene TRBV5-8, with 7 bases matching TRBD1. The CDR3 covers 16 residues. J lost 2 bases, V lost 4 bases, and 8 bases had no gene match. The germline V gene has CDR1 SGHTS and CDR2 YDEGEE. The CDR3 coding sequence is TGTGCCAGCAGCCCTCGCACAGGGGTTAACACCGGGGAGCTGTTTTTT. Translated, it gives CASSPRTGVNTGELFF.

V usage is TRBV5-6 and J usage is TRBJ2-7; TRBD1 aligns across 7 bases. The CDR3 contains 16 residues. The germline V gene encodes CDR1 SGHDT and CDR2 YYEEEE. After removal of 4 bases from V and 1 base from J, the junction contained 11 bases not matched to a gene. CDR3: CASSVLQGRTSYEQYF. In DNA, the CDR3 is TGTGCCAGCAGCGTACTACAGGGGCGAACGTCCTACGAGCAGTACTTC.

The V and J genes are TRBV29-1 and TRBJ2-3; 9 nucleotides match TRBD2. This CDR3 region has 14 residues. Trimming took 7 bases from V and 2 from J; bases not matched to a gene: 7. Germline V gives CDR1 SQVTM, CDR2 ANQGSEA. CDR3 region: CSAPTSGTTDTQYF. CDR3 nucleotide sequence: TGCAGCGCTCCGACTAGCGGTACCACAGATACGCAGTATTTT.

The CDR3: CASSYLSGVGYDTQYF. Written as DNA, the CDR3 is TGTGCCAGCAGTTACCTTAGCGGGGTAGGGTACGATACGCAGTATTTT. The gene calls are TRBV6-6 and TRBJ2-3; TRBD2 matches at 8 bases. The germline CDR1 and CDR2 sequences are MNHNY and SVGAGI (reference sequence). V lost 2 bases to trimming and J lost 6 bases; unmatched junction nucleotides: 10. The CDR3 is made up of 16 amino acids.